Presented here are 24 T cell receptor beta chains from one specimen sequenced in a study of vaccination effects on CD4 cells after COVID-19. Viral peptide pool expansion of antigen-specific CD4+ T cells preceded sequencing in the ViraFEST assay. With about 9 days of culture completed, CD4+ T cells were isolated. Clones were sequenced by immunoSEQ multiplex PCR, and TCRdb holds only the in-frame ones, with some missing. The table records approximately 82,000 clones, approximately 81% of them present only once. These receptors have no identified antigens. The sequences come from CD4+ T cells from PBMCs cultured with HCoV-229E spike peptides, collected before COVID-19 vaccination. The receptors originated from a human donor who received a COVID-19 vaccine.

V gene TRBV5-1 combines with J gene TRBJ2-3; perhaps TRBD1 as D (5 bases). The length of the CDR3 is 15 residues. The V end lost 0 bases, the J end lost 2 bases, and 10 bases lay between the germline ends. CDR1 and CDR2 from the germline V gene are SGHRS and YFSETQ. The CDR3 coding sequence is TGCGCCAGCAGCTTGGGGGCAGGGCCCACAGATACGCAGTATTTT. This sequence encodes CASSLGAGPTDTQYF.

The rearrangement uses TRBV6-2 or TRBV6-3 and TRBJ2-4; unclear D gene. Deletions cut 4 bases from V and 1 base from J, with 17 bases between. The CDR3 is 17 residues long. In germline, CDR1 is MNHEY, CDR2 SVGEGT. Here the CDR3 reads CASSSHWGSLAKNIQYF. CDR3 nucleotides: TGTGCCAGCAGTTCCCACTGGGGTTCTCTGGCCAAAAACATTCAGTACTTC.

This clone came up once. The rearrangement uses TRBV27 and TRBJ2-7; TRBD1 might be the D (6 bases). The V and J ends lost 5 bases and 5 bases respectively, with 13 bases between them. This CDR3 region has 13 residues. The germline CDR1 and CDR2 sequences are MNHEY and SMNVEV (reference sequence). CDR3 DNA: TGTGCCAGCAGTGCCACAGGGTCTGACGAGCAGTACGTC. Amino acid sequence: CASSATGSDEQYV.

The gene calls are TRBV27 and TRBJ2-5; 9 nucleotides agree with TRBD2. Germline-derived CDR1 and CDR2 are MNHEY and SMNVEV (reference sequence). The CDR3 loop spans 18 amino acids. J gave up 5 bases and V 2 bases, and 15 bases lay outside the gene matches. DNA of the CDR3: TGTGCCAGCAGTTTAAGGGTTCATGTCGGGACTAGCCGCGAGACCCAGTACTTC. Translation gives CASSLRVHVGTSRETQYF.

A few counts support this clone. V is TRBV5-6 and J is TRBJ1-3; no firm D call. V shed 0 bases and J shed 6 bases, with 10 bases lying between them. CDR1 SGHDT and CDR2 YYEEEE come from the germline V gene. The CDR3 consists of 14 residues. The CDR3 loop reads CASSLVGSSNTIYF. The CDR3 region has the DNA TGTGCCAGCAGCTTGGTCGGGTCGTCAAACACCATATATTTT.

V gene TRBV19 combines with J gene TRBJ1-2, with 11 positions matching TRBD1. The CDR3 is made up of 14 amino acids. The ends lost 0 bases at V and 10 bases at J; junction bases unmatched: 4. The germline CDR1 and CDR2 sequences are LNHDA and SQIVND (reference sequence). Here the CDR3 DNA reads TGTGCCAGTAGTATAGAAGGGACAGGGGGAGACTACACCTTC. This gives the protein CASSIEGTGGDYTF. Full variable domain (rest looked up from reference TRBV19 and TRBJ1-2): DGGITQSPKYLFRKEGQNVTLSCEQNLNHDAMYWYRQDPGQGLRLIYYSQIVNDFQKGDIAEGYSVSREKKESFPLTVTSAQKNPTAFYLCASSIEGTGGDYTFGSGTRLTVV.

The chain employs TRBV18 and TRBJ1-2; 7 bases are a match to TRBD1. This CDR3 has 14 residues. CDR1 and CDR2 from the germline V gene are KGHSH and LQKENI. V shed 2 bases, J shed 8 bases, and the junction held 8 bases outside the gene matches. The chain's CDR3 is CASSPDAGTVGYTF. CDR3 DNA: TGTGCCAGCTCACCAGATGCCGGGACAGTAGGCTACACCTTC.

The CDR3 region has the DNA TGTGCCAGCAGCCAAGTGGCGAGAGGCTACACCTTC. Translated: CASSQVARGYTF. The V gene is TRBV3-1 (or the pseudogene TRBV3-2), the J gene TRBJ1-2; D is uncertain. The V gene lost 1 base and the J gene lost 8 bases, with 8 bases spanning the gap. The CDR3 is 12 residues long. Looked up from germline, CDR1 is LGHDT and CDR2 is YNNKEL (reference sequence).

This clone has just a few counts. The chain joins TRBV12-3 or TRBV12-4 to TRBJ2-2; D call uncertain. This CDR3 spans 12 amino acids. Trimming stripped 5 bases from V and 8 bases from J, with 9 bases between. CDR3 DNA: TGTGCCAGCAGTCTCCCCCTGGGGGAGCTGTTTTTT. This gives the protein CASSLPLGELFF.

The chain is built from TRBV11-2 and TRBJ1-2; the D gene is possibly TRBD1 (5 bases). CDR1 and CDR2 from the germline V gene are SGHAT and FQNNGV. CDR3 length: 12 residues. The V end lost 8 bases, the J end lost 3 bases, and 10 bases lay between the germline ends. This CDR3 is CASQDRYYGYTF. The CDR3 DNA sequence: TGTGCCAGCCAAGACAGATACTATGGCTACACCTTC.

The genes are TRBV18 and TRBJ2-5; D is uncertain. The CDR3 runs to 13 residues. From germline, CDR1 is KGHSH and CDR2 LQKENI. Deletions cut 3 bases from V and 1 base from J, with 6 bases between. The CDR3 DNA reads as TGTGCCAGCTCACCCGCCGTCCAAGAGACCCAGTACTTC. This encodes CASSPAVQETQYF.

The chain carries TRBV7-2 and TRBJ1-6; no firm D call. This CDR3 is 16 amino acids long. From germline, CDR1 is SGHTA and CDR2 FQGNSA. V was cut by 0 bases and J by 5 bases, with 11 bases left in between. Written as DNA, the CDR3 is TGTGCCAGCAGCTTAGCAGGGAGTGGAAATAATTCACCCCTCCACTTT. Translating it yields CASSLAGSGNNSPLHF.

This clone has just a few counts. The chain has TRBV3-1 (or the pseudogene TRBV3-2) and TRBJ2-2; 15 bases fit TRBD2. The CDR3 is made up of 16 amino acids. The V and J ends lost 4 bases and 6 bases, in that order; junction bases with no gene match: 3. Germline CDR1 reads LGHDT; CDR2 reads YNNKEL (reference sequence). The CDR3 region is CASSRGLAGGPGELFF. CDR3 coding DNA: TGTGCCAGCAGCCGTGGACTAGCGGGGGGGCCCGGGGAGCTGTTTTTT.

This clone came up a few times. This chain joins TRBV5-1 and TRBJ1-1; 7 positions match TRBD1. V was pared by 2 bases and J by 8 bases, with 6 bases of the junction left unmatched. Germline assignment: CDR1 SGHRS and CDR2 YFSETQ. CDR3 length: 13 amino acids. As DNA, the CDR3 is TGCGCCAGCAGCTTATCAACGGACAGGGAAGCTTTCTTT. Protein sequence: CASSLSTDREAFF. The variable domain in full, completed from reference TRBV5-1 and TRBJ1-1, reads KAGVTQTPRYLIKTRGQQVTLSCSPISGHRSVSWYQQTPGQGLQFLFEYFSETQRNKGNFPGRFSGRQFSNSRSEMNVSTLELGDSALYLCASSLSTDREAFFGQGTRLTVV.

The chain couples TRBV9 to TRBJ1-2; TRBD1 aligns across 7 bases. The germline V gene has CDR1 SGDLS and CDR2 YYNGEE. V lost 3 bases to trimming and J lost 4 bases; unmatched junction nucleotides: 6. The CDR3 contains 14 residues. The CDR3 here is CASSGARDSYGYTF. Here the CDR3 DNA reads TGTGCCAGCAGCGGGGCGAGGGACAGCTATGGCTACACCTTC.

The CDR3 here is CASSPPGTGDTGELFF. CDR3 DNA sequence: TGCGCCAGCAGCCCGCCCGGGACAGGGGACACCGGGGAGCTGTTTTTT. The chain carries TRBV5-1 and TRBJ2-2; 10 bases map to TRBD1. The germline gives CDR1 SGHRS, CDR2 YFSETQ. There are 16 residues in the CDR3. Trimming cost V 4 bases and J 3 bases; bases outside gene matches: 6.

V and J are TRBV7-3 and TRBJ2-1; TRBD2 aligns across 9 bases. Germline CDR1 is SGHTA and CDR2 is FQGTGA. With 5 bases clipped from V and 0 bases from J, the junction kept 5 bases outside the gene matches. The CDR3 sequence is 16 residues long. The CDR3 DNA reads TGTGCCAGCAGCCCAAGCGGGGGGAGCTCCTACAATGAGCAGTTCTTC. This sequence encodes CASSPSGGSSYNEQFF.

The chain is built from TRBV9 and TRBJ2-3, with TRBD2 identical over 7 bases. J lost 2 bases, V lost 0 bases, and 3 bases had no gene match. This CDR3 spans 15 amino acids. Per germline, CDR1 SGDLS and CDR2 YYNGEE. The CDR3 DNA is TGTGCCAGCAGCGTAGTTGGGGGGGACACAGATACGCAGTATTTT. The encoded protein is CASSVVGGDTDTQYF.

The V and J genes are TRBV7-2 and TRBJ2-3; D uncertain. The CDR3 sequence is 15 residues long. Germline loops: CDR1 SGHTA, CDR2 FQGNSA. Trimming took 2 bases from V and 2 from J, leaving 11 bases between them. DNA for the CDR3: TGTGCCAGCAGCTTATCAGGCTTCGACACAGATACGCAGTATTTT. Encoded protein: CASSLSGFDTDTQYF.

V gene TRBV10-2 combines with J gene TRBJ1-1; D ambiguous. The CDR3 has 12 amino acids. Trimming took off 7 bases at V and 2 bases at J, with 8 bases between the two ends. CDR1 and CDR2 (germline): WSHSY, SAAADI. For the CDR3, the DNA is TGCGCCAGCAACCTGGGAAACACTGAAGCTTTCTTT. As protein: CASNLGNTEAFF.

V gene TRBV9 combines with J gene TRBJ2-6; no reliable D call. Germline V gene lookup returns CDR1 SGDLS and CDR2 YYNGEE. Trimming took 1 base from V and 0 from J, leaving 5 bases between them. The CDR3 has 15 amino acids. CDR3 sequence reads: CASSVTSSGANVLTF. The CDR3 region has the DNA TGTGCCAGCAGCGTAACCAGCTCTGGGGCCAACGTCCTGACTTTC. The full variable domain, completed using reference TRBV9 and TRBJ2-6, is DSGVTQTPKHLITATGQRVTLRCSPRSGDLSVYWYQQSLDQGLQFLIQYYNGEERAKGNILERFSAQQFPDLHSELNLSSLELGDSALYFCASSVTSSGANVLTFGAGSRLTVL.

The chain joins TRBV19 to TRBJ2-3; D is ambiguous. CDR1 and CDR2 (germline): LNHDA, SQIVND (reference sequence). The V end was cut by 5 bases, the J end by 6 bases, with 18 bases between. The CDR3 runs 15 residues. The CDR3 region is CASSLRPTKDDTQYF. CDR3 sequence (DNA): TGTGCCAGTAGTCTCAGGCCCACGAAGGATGATACGCAGTATTTT.

The chain is built from TRBV29-1 and TRBJ1-2; the D gene is possibly TRBD1 (6 bases). There are 11 residues in the CDR3. Trimming shortened V by 4 bases and J by 7 bases, and 10 bases separated the two germline ends. The germline gives CDR1 SQVTM, CDR2 ANQGSEA. The CDR3 spells CSVAGALGYTF. In DNA, the CDR3 is TGCAGCGTTGCAGGGGCGCTTGGCTACACCTTC.

Only a few counts were recorded for this clone. The V call is TRBV28, the J call TRBJ2-3; a weak D match, TRBD1 (5 bases). CDR3 length: 14 residues. The germline V and J ends were trimmed by 7 bases and 2 bases, with 13 bases remaining between them. From germline, CDR1 is MDHEN and CDR2 SYDVKM. The chain's CDR3 is CASKRTSYTDTQYF. Here the CDR3 DNA reads TGTGCCAGCAAAAGGACAAGTTACACAGATACGCAGTATTTT.